This T cell receptor (beta chain) was found in a study of cytomegalovirus exposure and HLA in healthy donors. Study-level findings and limits: Versus the 666-donor mean, an Asian-associated ancestry cluster reportedly showed fewer N-insertions in a later analysis.

60 Vbeta and 13 Jbeta primers were used in PCR. TCRdb's copy holds only in-frame clones and misses some; the assay was immunoSEQ multiplex PCR. The sample yields approximately 180,000 clones, 77% seen once. This clone was counted between two and nine times. Its antigen is still unknown. The source material was PBMCs. This sequence originates from a woman between 55 and 75 years old in good health and CMV-seropositive.

CDR3: CAWNPGSGNTIYF. The CDR3 nucleotides read TGTGCCTGGAACCCAGGCTCTGGAAACACCATATATTTT. The chain uses TRBV30 and TRBJ1-3; D remains ambiguous. With 4 bases removed from V and 0 bases from J, the gap between germline ends came to 7 bases. This CDR3 comprises 13 residues. The germline gives CDR1 GTSNPN, CDR2 SVGIG (reference sequence).